Listed below are T cell receptor beta chains from one sample, sequenced in a study of blood T cell repertoires in COVID-19. Profiling relied on immunoSEQ multiplex PCR, and the TCRdb table lists in-frame clones only, not all of them. The sample carries roughly 86,000 clones, about 78% recorded once. The sequenced material came from peripheral blood. All receptors derive from a man aged 50-60 years who had recovered from COVID-19. Each CDR3 is given without its conserved first and last residue. A clone size is listed for some rows: how often the clone was seen (once, few, many), or a class if it is expanded.

clone_size: once; v_call: TRBV14; j_call: TRBJ1-6; cdr3_aa: ASSPTGTGNFNSPLH
clone_size: -; v_call: TRBV14; j_call: TRBJ1-2; cdr3_aa: ASSRDSNYGYT
clone_size: -; v_call: TRBV10-1; j_call: TRBJ2-1; cdr3_aa: ASSGGAGGPNEQF
clone_size: -; v_call: TRBV7-9; j_call: TRBJ2-7; cdr3_aa: ASSLVPGKYY
clone_size: once; v_call: TRBV7-2; j_call: TRBJ2-1; cdr3_aa: ASSAGFHEQF
clone_size: -; v_call: TRBV7-7; j_call: TRBJ2-5; cdr3_aa: ASSQGLAAGETQY
clone_size: once; v_call: TRBV2; j_call: TRBJ1-4; cdr3_aa: ASRGGGLNEKLF
clone_size: -; v_call: TRBV29-1; j_call: TRBJ1-2; cdr3_aa: SVEGFRGLGYT
clone_size: -; v_call: TRBV5-6; j_call: TRBJ1-2; cdr3_aa: ASRTPKQGRGYGYT
clone_size: -; v_call: TRBV5-4; j_call: TRBJ1-6; cdr3_aa: ASSLMDRNSPLH
clone_size: -; v_call: TRBV7-2; j_call: TRBJ2-1; cdr3_aa: ASSLPGLAGKVF
clone_size: once; v_call: TRBV5-1; j_call: TRBJ2-5; cdr3_aa: ASSLASRETQY
clone_size: -; v_call: TRBV6-4; j_call: TRBJ2-1; cdr3_aa: ASRLEGGSSYNEQF
clone_size: -; v_call: TRBV24-1; j_call: TRBJ2-4; cdr3_aa: ATSDGQGAGDIQY
clone_size: -; v_call: TRBV4-1; j_call: TRBJ2-4; cdr3_aa: ASSPSGGDGNIQY
clone_size: once; v_call: TRBV27; j_call: TRBJ2-3; cdr3_aa: ASSFRGGPGVPDTQY
clone_size: few; v_call: TRBV2; j_call: TRBJ1-6; cdr3_aa: ASGQGNSPLH